The rows below give T cell receptor beta chains drawn from one sample of a study of early T cells in non-severe SARS-CoV-2 infection. TCRdb independently ran MiXCR on the 5' RACE reads; one entry per CDR3 protein. Among over 70,000 distinct CDR3 sequences listed, more than 14% were seen once. Specimen: whole blood, collected at baseline. All receptors derive from an adult who was a healthcare worker with PCR-confirmed SARS-CoV-2 infection or an uninfected control (not recorded which). Both conserved end residues are part of each CDR3. The order of the fields is J gene, clone size, CDR3 length, D gene, V gene, CDR3 DNA, CDR3 protein. A D gene is named only where the DNA matches it firmly. The size field is filled for only some rows; it gives once, few, many or a size class.

TRBJ2-1 . 14 TRBD2 TRBV18 TGTGCCAGCTCACCGACTAGCGGTCGCAATGAGCAGTTCTTC CASSPTSGRNEQFF
TRBJ1-2 . 14 . TRBV28 TGTGCCAGCAGTTTAGATGACCCCAGGGGAGGCTACACCTTC CASSLDDPRGGYTF
TRBJ2-7 few 16 TRBD1 TRBV10-3 TGTGCCATCAGTGAGTCGAACAGGGGCGTCCCCTACGAGCAGTACTTC CAISESNRGVPYEQYF
TRBJ1-2 many 14 . TRBV5-4 TGTGCCAGCAGCTTGCAGAGACAGAACTATGGCTACACCTTC CASSLQRQNYGYTF
TRBJ2-4 few 13 . TRBV9 TGTGCCAGCAGCGCGGCAGGGAGAAACATTCAGTACTTC CASSAAGRNIQYF
TRBJ2-1 . 15 TRBD1 TRBV5-6 TGTGCCAGCAGCCGTCCGACAGGGGATTACAATGAGCAGTTCTTC CASSRPTGDYNEQFF
TRBJ2-3 . 16 TRBD1 TRBV12-3/TRBV12-4 TGTGCCAGCAGTTTAGCCCTGGGACAGAGCGCAGATACGCAGTATTTT CASSLALGQSADTQYF
TRBJ2-5 many 13 . TRBV20-1 TGCAGTGCTAAGCTATCAGGTCAAGAGACCCAGTACTTC CSAKLSGQETQYF
TRBJ2-2 many 15 TRBD2 TRBV7-3 TGTGCCAGCAGTCTAGCGGGAGGCAACACCGGGGAGCTGTTTTTT CASSLAGGNTGELFF
TRBJ2-3 few 17 . TRBV7-9 TGTGCCAGCAGCCCAGGGCCCCGGGTACCCGCCACAGATACGCAGTATTTT CASSPGPRVPATDTQYF
TRBJ1-2 few 13 . TRBV12-3/TRBV12-4 TGTGCCAGCAGTCCACAGGCTGCGCGGGGCTACACCTTC CASSPQAARGYTF
TRBJ2-3 . 14 . TRBV10-2 TGCGCCAGCAGTGGCTTGGGCGGAGGCGATACGCAGTATTTT CASSGLGGGDTQYF
TRBJ2-1 many 15 TRBD1 TRBV4-1 TGCGCCAGCAGCCAAGTGGGACAGGGGGCTTATGAGCAGTTCTTC CASSQVGQGAYEQFF
TRBJ2-7 . 14 . TRBV18 TGTGCCAGCTCACCGACGGGACGGACCTACGAGCAGTACTTC CASSPTGRTYEQYF
TRBJ2-2 many 15 TRBD2 TRBV24-1 TGTGCCACCAGTGAACCGGGAGGAAACACCGGGGAGCTGTTTTTT CATSEPGGNTGELFF
TRBJ1-5 . 14 . TRBV5-1 TGCGCCAGCAGCTTGAGAGCAGGCGACCAGCCCCAGCATTTT CASSLRAGDQPQHF
TRBJ2-7 few 14 TRBD1 TRBV3-1 TGTGCCAGCAGCCGCCCAGGGGGCCCGTTCGAGCAGTACTTC CASSRPGGPFEQYF
TRBJ1-1 many 14 TRBD1 TRBV28 TGTGCCAGCAGTGGGGGACAGGGAGACACTGAAGCTTTCTTT CASSGGQGDTEAFF
TRBJ1-4 many 14 . TRBV6-1 TGTGCCAGCAGTGACCAAGGGCTTAATGAAAAACTGTTTTTT CASSDQGLNEKLFF
TRBJ2-3 few 14 TRBD2 TRBV29-1 TGCAGCCACGATCAGGGACTAGCGACAGATACGCAGTATTTT CSHDQGLATDTQYF
TRBJ2-1 many 16 . TRBV4-1 TGCGCCAGCAGCCAAGAACCAGCCGGGGGATACAATGAGCAGTTCTTC CASSQEPAGGYNEQFF
TRBJ1-2 many 12 . TRBV20-1 TGCAGTGCTAGCCGGGGGAAGAGCGGCTACACCTTC CSASRGKSGYTF
TRBJ2-3 many 14 TRBD1 TRBV7-9 TGTGCCAGCAGCTCCGGGACAGCGTCAGATACGCAGTATTTT CASSSGTASDTQYF
TRBJ2-3 . 14 . TRBV6-4 TGTGCCAGCAGTGACTCTGGGGGGCCGGATACGCAGTATTTT CASSDSGGPDTQYF
TRBJ2-5 few 14 TRBD1 TRBV28 TGTGCCAGCAGTTGGGGGGACAGGCAAGAGACCCAGTACTTC CASSWGDRQETQYF
TRBJ2-5 few 12 . TRBV2 TGTGCCAGCAACGCCCTCCAAGAGACCCAGTACTTC CASNALQETQYF
TRBJ1-4 few 16 . TRBV3-1 TGTGCCAGCAGCCAAGTAACTGCTGGGGATAATGAAAAACTGTTTTTT CASSQVTAGDNEKLFF
TRBJ2-2 many 14 . TRBV7-3 TGTGCCAGCAGCTTAGACACGAACACCGGGGAGCTGTTTTTT CASSLDTNTGELFF
TRBJ2-1 many 19 TRBD2 TRBV28 TGTGCCAGCATCGTAAACGGACTAGCGGGAGGGAGCTCCTACAATGAGCAGTTCTTC CASIVNGLAGGSSYNEQFF
TRBJ2-4 few 15 . TRBV28 TGTGCCAGCAGTCCCACCCCCGGGGTGCGGAACATTCAGTACTTC CASSPTPGVRNIQYF
TRBJ2-7 . 13 . TRBV15 TGTGCCACCAGCAGAGATGGCACATACGAGCAGTACTTC CATSRDGTYEQYF
TRBJ1-2 . 13 . TRBV24-1 TGTGCCACCAGCCCCACAGGGAACTATGGCTACACCTTC CATSPTGNYGYTF
TRBJ2-1 few 15 TRBD2 TRBV5-1 TGCGCCAGCAGTTCCTCTAGCGGGACCTACAATGAGCAGTTCTTC CASSSSSGTYNEQFF
TRBJ2-1 few 13 . TRBV3-1 TGTGCCAGCAGCCTGAGACTAGTTAATGAGCAGTTCTTC CASSLRLVNEQFF
TRBJ2-2 few 17 . TRBV2 TGTGCCAGCAGTGAACCCGGCGGGCAGATTGACACCGGGGAGCTGTTTTTT CASSEPGGQIDTGELFF
TRBJ2-2 few 17 . TRBV4-2 TGTGCCAGCAGCCAAGTGGTAAGGGGGAGGCGCACCGGGGTGCTGTTTTTT CASSQVVRGRRTGVLFF
TRBJ1-1 . 13 . TRBV6-1 TGTGCCAGCAGTGAAAGCAGGAACACTGAAGCTTTCTTT CASSESRNTEAFF
TRBJ2-7 few 18 . TRBV28 TGTGCCAGCAGTTTTTCTGAAGACCGAATGGACAGTTCCTACGAGCAGTACTTC CASSFSEDRMDSSYEQYF
TRBJ1-1 . 13 . TRBV5-1 TGCGCCAGCAGCTTCTCCGGAGACAGAGAAGCTTTCTTT CASSFSGDREAFF
TRBJ2-7 . 15 . TRBV28 TGTGCCAGCAGTCCCGGGGACAAATCCTACGCGGAGCAGTACTTC CASSPGDKSYAEQYF
TRBJ2-3 few 14 TRBD1 TRBV6-1 TGTGCCAGCAAACCGGGACAGGGCCCCGCTACGCAGTATTTT CASKPGQGPATQYF
TRBJ1-1 . 13 . TRBV6-1 TGTGCCAGCAGTGCGGACAGGAACACTGAAGCTTTCTTT CASSADRNTEAFF
TRBJ2-4 few 15 TRBD1 TRBV9 TGTGCCAGCAGCGTGGAACAGGGGGCCGGAGTCATTCAGTACTTC CASSVEQGAGVIQYF
TRBJ2-2 . 18 TRBD2 TRBV4-1 TGCGCCAGCAGCCAAGACCCTGGACTAGGACGGGGGACCGGGGAGCTGTTTTTT CASSQDPGLGRGTGELFF
TRBJ2-7 few 17 TRBD2 TRBV20-1 TGCAGTGCTAGGTTTACTAGCGGGAGTAATGTTTTCGACGAGCAGTACTTC CSARFTSGSNVFDEQYF
TRBJ2-5 . 16 TRBD2 TRBV5-1 TGCGCCAGCAATCTGGGGACTACTACAGCGGGCGAGACCCAGTACTTC CASNLGTTTAGETQYF
TRBJ2-1 many 15 . TRBV7-2 TGTGCCAGCAGCTGGGGGAGGAGCTCCTACAATGAGCAGTTCTTC CASSWGRSSYNEQFF
TRBJ2-3 many 15 TRBD2 TRBV13 TGTGCCAGCAGCCCACCGGGACTAGCAACAGATACGCAGTATTTT CASSPPGLATDTQYF
TRBJ2-5 few 17 TRBD2 TRBV11-2 TGTGCCAGCAGCTTCGGGACTAGCGGGAAAGGTTGGGAGACCCAGTACTTC CASSFGTSGKGWETQYF
TRBJ2-7 . 15 . TRBV7-2 TGTGCCAGCAGCTTAAGGAGGGGGAGCTCCTACGAGCAGTACTTC CASSLRRGSSYEQYF
TRBJ1-5 . 12 . TRBV3-1 TGTGCCAGCAGCCCGGGCCGCGGGACCCAGCATTTT CASSPGRGTQHF
TRBJ1-4 few 15 TRBD1 TRBV28 TGTGCCAGCAGTAAAAGGACAGGGGGCGGAGAAAAACTGTTTTTT CASSKRTGGGEKLFF
TRBJ2-1 . 11 . TRBV29-1 TGCAGCGTTGATAGGCTCTATGAGCAGTTCTTC CSVDRLYEQFF
TRBJ2-3 few 12 . TRBV29-1 TGCAGCGTTGAATATAACACAGATACGCAGTATTTT CSVEYNTDTQYF
TRBJ2-7 . 13 . TRBV29-1 TGCAGCGCCGGGGAGTACAACTCCTACGAGCAGTACTTC CSAGEYNSYEQYF
TRBJ2-2 many 14 TRBD2 TRBV6-6 TGTGCCAGCACAAAGGGAGGGAGAACCGGGGAGCTGTTTTTT CASTKGGRTGELFF
TRBJ2-4 many 13 . TRBV7-8 TGTGCCAGCAGCTTCAGGTCAGGGAACATTCAGTACTTC CASSFRSGNIQYF
TRBJ2-3 many 16 . TRBV29-1 TGCAGCGTTGGTTTAGGAGCGGACCAGGGGAGAGATACGCAGTATTTT CSVGLGADQGRDTQYF
TRBJ2-3 many 12 . TRBV7-9 TGTGCCAGCAGCTTCGGGGCAGATACGCAGTATTTT CASSFGADTQYF